Following are 12 T cell receptor beta chains from one sample sequenced in a study of cytomegalovirus exposure and HLA in healthy donors. The protocol was immunoSEQ multiplex PCR, while the TCRdb copy is restricted to in-frame clones and leaves out a portion. The sample lists 70,000 to 75,000 clones, 85% to 95% occurring once. The specimen was PBMCs. Receptors were obtained from a woman younger than 35 in good health and CMV-seropositive.

This clone was seen only a few times. CDR3 loop: CASSIAQWGGGPIYEQYF. In DNA, the CDR3 is TGTGCCAGTAGTATAGCACAGTGGGGAGGAGGGCCCATCTACGAGCAGTACTTC. This sequence joins TRBV19 and TRBJ2-7; tentative D call: TRBD2 (6 bases). CDR3 size: 18 residues. Germline lookup yields CDR1 LNHDA and CDR2 SQIVND (reference sequence). Trimming took off 1 base at V and 3 bases at J, with 22 bases between the two ends. The full variable domain, its missing parts supplied by reference TRBV19 and TRBJ2-7, is DGGITQSPKYLFRKEGQNVTLSCEQNLNHDAMYWYRQDPGQGLRLIYYSQIVNDFQKGDIAEGYSVSREKKESFPLTVTSAQKNPTAFYLCASSIAQWGGGPIYEQYFGPGTRLTVT.

The count of this clone is one. The chain has TRBV7-8 and TRBJ2-2; D may be TRBD2 (6 bases). Germline V CDR1 and CDR2: SGHVS, FQNEAQ. The CDR3 is 14 residues long. V lost 5 bases to trimming and J lost 5 bases, with 12 bases between them. This chain's CDR3 is CASSTVGGTGELFF. As DNA, the CDR3 is TGTGCCAGCAGCACGGTCGGAGGGACCGGGGAGCTGTTTTTT.

The chain is built from TRBV4-2 and TRBJ2-7; 10 bases agree with TRBD1. The CDR3 length is 16 residues. Losses at the gene ends were 0 bases for V and 5 bases for J; bases not matched to a gene: 7. The germline V gene encodes CDR1 LGHNA and CDR2 YNFKEQ. CDR3 protein: CASSQDAPGQGNEQYF. The CDR3 nucleotides read TGTGCCAGCAGCCAAGATGCTCCGGGACAGGGGAACGAGCAGTACTTC.

This sequence joins TRBV19 and TRBJ2-7; possibly TRBD1 for D (7 bases). Between the trimmed V and J ends, which lost 5 bases and 4 bases, there was a span of 12 bases. The CDR3 has 13 residues. CDR1 is LNHDA and CDR2 is SQIVND in the germline V gene (reference sequence). CDR3 amino acids: CASSQGGPYEQYF. CDR3 sequence (DNA): TGTGCCAGTAGTCAGGGGGGACCTTACGAGCAGTACTTC. The full variable domain, in which reference TRBV19 and TRBJ2-7 provide the parts outside the CDR3, is DGGITQSPKYLFRKEGQNVTLSCEQNLNHDAMYWYRQDPGQGLRLIYYSQIVNDFQKGDIAEGYSVSREKKESFPLTVTSAQKNPTAFYLCASSQGGPYEQYFGPGTRLTVT.

The table lists this clone with a count of one. The CDR3 spells CASSWDSTYEQYF. Written as DNA, the CDR3 is TGCGCCAGCAGCTGGGACAGCACCTACGAGCAGTACTTC. V gene TRBV10-1 combines with J gene TRBJ2-7; 7 nucleotides agree with TRBD1. Germline V gene data show CDR1 as WNHNN and CDR2 as SYGVQD (reference sequence). The CDR3 runs to 13 residues. With V trimmed by 6 bases and J by 2 bases, 4 bases remained unmatched.

V gene TRBV6-5 combines with J gene TRBJ1-1; D gene uncertain. Per the germline V gene, CDR1 is MNHEY and CDR2 is SVGAGI. CDR3 length: 13 amino acids. The V end lost 1 base, the J end lost 1 base, and 4 bases lay between the germline ends. CDR3 amino acids: CASSYFGNTEAFF. CDR3 bases: TGTGCCAGCAGTTACTTCGGGAACACTGAAGCTTTCTTT.

The genes are TRBV30 and TRBJ1-1; D not resolved. Germline V gene sequence: CDR1 GTSNPN, CDR2 SVGIG (reference sequence). This CDR3 comprises 13 residues. V lost 1 base to trimming and J lost 0 bases, with 6 bases between them. CDR3 DNA: TGTGCCTGGAGTGGGAGGGTGAACACTGAAGCTTTCTTT. It yields the protein CAWSGRVNTEAFF.

The rearrangement links TRBV5-1 to TRBJ2-5; D gene uncertain. Trimming removed 0 bases at V and 5 bases at J, with 11 bases between. The CDR3 consists of 14 residues. Germline CDR1 SGHRS, CDR2 YFSETQ. The CDR3 bases are TGCGCCAGCAGCTTGGGGCAAACCCATGAGACCCAGTACTTC. Translating gives CASSLGQTHETQYF.

The rearrangement links TRBV5-1 to TRBJ1-1, with no clear D. This CDR3 contains 18 residues. Between the trimmed V and J ends, which lost 4 bases and 1 base, there was a span of 23 bases. CDR1 is SGHRS and CDR2 is YFSETQ in the germline V gene. This CDR3 reads CASSPNHLVGGRNTEAFF. Written as DNA, the CDR3 is TGCGCCAGCAGCCCCAATCACCTGGTGGGAGGGAGGAACACTGAAGCTTTCTTT.

The gene calls are TRBV18 and TRBJ1-1; unclear D gene. This CDR3 is built from 14 residues. The V end lost 2 bases, the J end lost 4 bases, and 11 bases lay between the germline ends. Germline lookup yields CDR1 KGHSH and CDR2 LQKENI. CDR3 in amino acids: CASSPGNSGTEAFF. CDR3 coding DNA: TGTGCCAGCTCACCAGGAAATTCAGGCACTGAAGCTTTCTTT.

The genes are TRBV4-1 and TRBJ2-7, with D tentatively TRBD1 (7 bases). The CDR3 is 15 residues long. Germline V gives CDR1 MGHRA, CDR2 YSYEKL. V gave up 4 bases and J gave up 1 base, with 14 bases separating them. The CDR3 DNA reads TGCGCCAGCAGCCTAACGGCAGGGGGGTCCTACGAGCAGTACTTC. Amino acids: CASSLTAGGSYEQYF.

This chain connects TRBV18 to TRBJ2-5; D is unclear. Between the trimmed V and J ends, which lost 2 bases and 3 bases, there was a span of 7 bases. This CDR3 spans 13 amino acids. Germline values: CDR1 KGHSH, CDR2 LQKENI. The CDR3 sequence: CASSPGQEETQYF. Here the CDR3 DNA reads TGTGCCAGCTCACCAGGGCAAGAAGAGACCCAGTACTTC.